This T cell receptor (beta chain) was recovered during a study of cytomegalovirus exposure and HLA in healthy donors. Study-level results: Researchers reportedly found TCR beta sequences accurately predicted most subjects' HLA-A and HLA-B alleles.

V lost 5 bases and J 0 bases, leaving 12 bases between the germline ends. Germline V lookup: CDR1 SGHTA, CDR2 FQGTGA. The CDR3 spans 15 residues. PCR primers comprised 60 Vbeta and 13 Jbeta primers. Measured with immunoSEQ multiplex PCR; TCRdb has only the in-frame clones, and not every one. The sample carries around 130,000 clones, 70% to 90% recorded once. As concerns this clone: Antigen: not known.

This TCR came from a boy under 18 in good health and CMV-seronegative. The chain carries TRBV7-3 and TRBJ2-3; possibly TRBD2 for D (6 bases). The source material was PBMCs. CDR3 in amino acids: CASSPFGGSTDTQYF. The CDR3 DNA reads as TGTGCCAGCAGCCCCTTCGGGGGTAGCACAGATACGCAGTATTTT. The entire variable domain, with the rest obtained from reference TRBV7-3 and TRBJ2-3, is as follows: GAGVSQTPSNKVTEKGKYVELRCDPISGHTALYWYRQSLGQGPEFLIYFQGTGAADDSGLPNDRFFAVRPEGSVSTLKIQRTERGDSAVYLCASSPFGGSTDTQYFGPGTRLTVL.